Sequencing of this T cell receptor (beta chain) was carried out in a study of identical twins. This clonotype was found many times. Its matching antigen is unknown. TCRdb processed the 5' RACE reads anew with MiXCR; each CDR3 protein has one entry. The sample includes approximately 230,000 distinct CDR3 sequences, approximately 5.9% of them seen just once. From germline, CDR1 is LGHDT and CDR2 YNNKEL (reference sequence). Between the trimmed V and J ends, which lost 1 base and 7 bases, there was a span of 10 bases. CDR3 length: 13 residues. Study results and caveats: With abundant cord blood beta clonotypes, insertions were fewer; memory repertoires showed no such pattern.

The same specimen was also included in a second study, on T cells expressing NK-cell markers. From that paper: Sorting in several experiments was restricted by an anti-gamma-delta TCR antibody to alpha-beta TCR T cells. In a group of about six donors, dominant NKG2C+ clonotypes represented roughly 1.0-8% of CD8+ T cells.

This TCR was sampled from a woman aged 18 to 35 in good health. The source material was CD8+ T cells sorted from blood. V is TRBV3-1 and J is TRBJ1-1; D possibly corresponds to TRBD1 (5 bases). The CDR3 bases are TGTGCCAGCAGCCAAGTGGACAAAGATGAAGCTTTCTTT. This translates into CASSQVDKDEAFF.